The sample holds a few counts of the clone carrying this T cell receptor (beta chain). The antigen remains undetermined. Germline V gene lookup returns CDR1 LNHDA and CDR2 SQIVND (reference sequence). Trimming removed 3 bases at V and 0 bases at J, with 19 bases between. The CDR3 length is 18 residues. TCRdb called the reads again in MiXCR, with one record for every CDR3 protein. This sample has roughly 800,000 distinct CDR3 sequences, with 25% to 30% found just once. The data were taken from a study of T cell repertoires in cytomegalovirus infection. Study-level background: Both a matching HLA type and CMV infection were indicated by public TCR beta signatures.

Overall study findings and caveats: The cumulative frequency of public TCR beta families distinguished individuals who carried CMV together with the relevant HLA. It was HLA-C-restricted CMV-specific TCR beta clonotypes that dominated the response ex vivo.

The TCR originated in a human donor in good health (CMV status not recorded). Some clones in this sample may be carry-over from other donors' samples. The specimen was cultured CD8+ T cells from PBMCs, collected from culture after CMV antigen stimulation. The chain links TRBV19 to TRBJ2-3; D remains ambiguous. The CDR3, as DNA: TGTGCCAGTAGTATTCGGGTACTAAGGGAACATAGCACAGATACGCAGTATTTT. It yields the protein CASSIRVLREHSTDTQYF.